The subject of this entry is one T cell receptor beta chain. This sample is part of a study of shared clonotypes between healthy human individuals. The junction had 4 bases not matched to a gene; V was cut back by 3 bases and J by 6 bases. The CDR3 has 15 amino acids. Per germline, CDR1 MNHEY and CDR2 SMNVEV (reference sequence). Clones were sequenced by immunoSEQ multiplex PCR, and TCRdb holds only the in-frame ones, with some missing. Among some 700,000 clones listed, roughly 88% were seen once. This clonotype originated in a man in his late teens or twenties in good health. Some clones in this sample may be carry-over from other donors' samples. The sequencing input was memory CD8+ T cells from PBMCs. Subset: CD45RO+ cells pooled with CCR7-negative TemRA cells. This chain links TRBV27 with TRBJ2-1; TRBD2 agrees at 11 bases. The CDR3 protein is CASSFILAGGNEQFF. CDR3 DNA: TGTGCCAGCAGTTTTATTCTAGCGGGAGGCAATGAGCAGTTCTTC.